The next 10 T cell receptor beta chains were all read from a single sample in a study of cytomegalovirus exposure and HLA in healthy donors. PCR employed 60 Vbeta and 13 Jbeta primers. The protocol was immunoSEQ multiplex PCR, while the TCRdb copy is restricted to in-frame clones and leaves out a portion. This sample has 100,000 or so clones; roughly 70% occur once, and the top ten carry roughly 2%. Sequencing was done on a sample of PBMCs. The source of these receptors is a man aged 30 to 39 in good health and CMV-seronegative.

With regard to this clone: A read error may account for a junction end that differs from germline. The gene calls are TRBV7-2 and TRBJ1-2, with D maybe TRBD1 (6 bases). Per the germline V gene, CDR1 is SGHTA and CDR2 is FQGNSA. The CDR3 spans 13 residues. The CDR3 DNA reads TGTGCCAGCAGCTTAGGCAGGGGCTATGGCTACCCCTTC. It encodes CASSLGRGYGYPF.

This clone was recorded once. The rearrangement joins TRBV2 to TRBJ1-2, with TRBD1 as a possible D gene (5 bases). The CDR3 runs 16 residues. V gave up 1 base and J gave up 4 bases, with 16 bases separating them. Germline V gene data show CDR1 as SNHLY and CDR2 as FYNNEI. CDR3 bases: TGTGCCAGCAGTGAAGAGTGGGCCAGGGTGGCCTATGGCTACACCTTC. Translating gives CASSEEWARVAYGYTF. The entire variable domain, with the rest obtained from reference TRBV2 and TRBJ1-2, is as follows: EPEVTQTPSHQVTQMGQEVILRCVPISNHLYFYWYRQILGQKVEFLVSFYNNEISEKSEIFDDQFSVERPDGSNFTLKIRSTKLEDSAMYFCASSEEWARVAYGYTFGSGTRLTVV.

The CDR3 DNA is TGTGCCAGCAGCCAAGTACGAGGTGAAGAGACCCAGTACTTC. Translating it yields CASSQVRGEETQYF. The chain joins TRBV4-2 to TRBJ2-5; D gene unclear. The ends were cut back, 1 base at V and 3 bases at J, with 9 bases in the middle. From germline, CDR1 is LGHNA and CDR2 YNFKEQ. This CDR3 region has 14 residues.

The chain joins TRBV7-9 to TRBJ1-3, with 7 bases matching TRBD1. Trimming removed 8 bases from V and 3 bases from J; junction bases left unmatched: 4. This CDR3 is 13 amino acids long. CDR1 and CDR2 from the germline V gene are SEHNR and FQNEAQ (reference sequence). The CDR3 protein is CASRGGSGNTIYF. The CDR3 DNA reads TGTGCCAGCCGAGGGGGCAGTGGAAACACCATATATTTT.

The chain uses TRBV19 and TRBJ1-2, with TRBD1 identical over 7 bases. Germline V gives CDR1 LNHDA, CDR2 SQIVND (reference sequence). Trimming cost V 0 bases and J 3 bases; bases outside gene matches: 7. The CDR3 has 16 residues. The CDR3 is CASSIEVGQAYYGYTF. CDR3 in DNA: TGTGCCAGTAGTATAGAGGTCGGACAGGCGTACTATGGCTACACCTTC.

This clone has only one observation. DNA of the CDR3: TGTGCCAGCAGCGGGGACTCAAGCTCCTACAATGAGCAGTTCTTC. Protein: CASSGDSSSYNEQFF. V gene TRBV9 combines with J gene TRBJ2-1, with TRBD2 as a possible D gene (6 bases). The length of the CDR3 is 15 residues. CDR1 is SGDLS, CDR2 YYNGEE, per germline. V lost 3 bases and J 0 bases, leaving 10 bases between the germline ends.

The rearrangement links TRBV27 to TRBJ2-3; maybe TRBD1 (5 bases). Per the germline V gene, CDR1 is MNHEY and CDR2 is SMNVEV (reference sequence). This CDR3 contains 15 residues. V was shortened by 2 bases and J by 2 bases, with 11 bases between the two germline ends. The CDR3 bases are TGTGCCAGCAGTTTAGGGGCCCTACCCACAGATACGCAGTATTTT. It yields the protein CASSLGALPTDTQYF.

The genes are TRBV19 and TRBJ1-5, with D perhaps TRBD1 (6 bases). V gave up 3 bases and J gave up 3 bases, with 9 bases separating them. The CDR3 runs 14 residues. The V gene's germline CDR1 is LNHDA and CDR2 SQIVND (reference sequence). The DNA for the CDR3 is TGTGCCAGTAGTATCCGGGACAACAATCAGCCCCAGCATTTT. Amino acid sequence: CASSIRDNNQPQHF.

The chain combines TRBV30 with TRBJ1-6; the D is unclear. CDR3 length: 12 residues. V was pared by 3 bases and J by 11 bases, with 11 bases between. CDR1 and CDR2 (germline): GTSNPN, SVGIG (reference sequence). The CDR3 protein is CAWSGREAPLHF. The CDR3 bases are TGTGCCTGGAGCGGGAGGGAGGCACCCCTCCACTTT.

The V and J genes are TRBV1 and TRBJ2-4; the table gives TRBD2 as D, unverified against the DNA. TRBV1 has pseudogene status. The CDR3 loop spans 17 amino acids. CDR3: CTSSPPTPRRGKNIQYF. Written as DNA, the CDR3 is TGCACCAGCAGCCCCCCGACCCCAAGGAGGGGCAAAAACATTCAGTACTTC.